Below are 32 T cell receptor beta chains sequenced from a single sample in a study of blood T cell repertoires in COVID-19. Measured with immunoSEQ multiplex PCR; TCRdb has only the in-frame clones, and not every one. Altogether about 180,000 clones are present, roughly four fifths being singletons, with the ten largest covering about 7.1%. The sequenced sample was peripheral blood. These receptors were collected from a woman in her 70s with COVID-19, enrolled during active disease.

The chain is built from TRBV2 and TRBJ2-2; D is unresolved. V lost 8 bases and J lost 5, with 12 bases in between. Germline CDR1 and CDR2: SNHLY and FYNNEI. The CDR3 is made up of 13 amino acids. This CDR3 is CASRGSRTGELFF. CDR3 DNA sequence: TGTGCCAGCCGCGGCTCTAGGACCGGGGAGCTGTTTTTT.

J is TRBJ1-5 and V is TRBV7-8; D ambiguous. In germline, CDR1 is SGHVS, CDR2 FQNEAQ. Trimming shortened V by 5 bases and J by 5 bases, and 7 bases separated the two germline ends. The CDR3 totals 12 residues. CDR3 DNA: TGTGCCAGCAGCCGCGGTGATCAGCCCCAGCATTTT. Translating it yields CASSRGDQPQHF.

V and J are TRBV19 and TRBJ2-7; TRBD2 might be the D (6 bases). Trimming shortened V by 4 bases and J by 0 bases, and 13 bases separated the two germline ends. The germline CDR1 and CDR2 sequences are LNHDA and SQIVND (reference sequence). The CDR3 is made up of 15 amino acids. CDR3 coding DNA: TGTGCCAGTAGTAAGGAGGGGTCGAGCTCCTACGAGCAGTACTTC. It yields the protein CASSKEGSSSYEQYF.

This chain links TRBV4-1 with TRBJ2-1; the match to TRBD2 covers 11 bases. V was pared by 0 bases and J by 9 bases, with 4 bases of the junction left unmatched. CDR3 length equals 15 residues. Germline V CDR1 and CDR2: MGHRA, YSYEKL. CDR3 sequence (DNA): TGCGCCAGCAGCCAAGAAGTAGCGGGAGGGCGTGAGCAGTTCTTC. It is translated as CASSQEVAGGREQFF.

The chain carries TRBV5-1 and TRBJ2-2; tentatively, D is TRBD2 (5 bases). Germline lookup yields CDR1 SGHRS and CDR2 YFSETQ. The V end was cut by 0 bases, the J end by 1 base, with 10 bases between. This CDR3 is built from 16 residues. The DNA of the CDR3 is TGCGCCAGCAGCTTGGTCCTAGCAGGGAACACCGGGGAGCTGTTTTTT. Encoded protein: CASSLVLAGNTGELFF.

The J gene is TRBJ2-4, the V gene TRBV7-2, with 8 nucleotides matching TRBD2. V shed 1 base, J shed 3 bases, and the junction held 5 bases outside the gene matches. The CDR3 sequence is 16 residues long. CDR1 and CDR2 (germline): SGHTA, FQGNSA. CDR3: CASSLGSGGGKNIQYF. In DNA, the CDR3 is TGTGCCAGCAGCTTAGGGAGCGGGGGCGGCAAAAACATTCAGTACTTC.

The chain links TRBV28 to TRBJ2-3, with D hard to call. The CDR3 loop spans 14 amino acids. V dropped 7 bases and J dropped 2 bases, with 13 bases sitting between them. In germline, CDR1 is MDHEN, CDR2 SYDVKM. The CDR3 here is CASTPRIATDTQYF. CDR3 in DNA: TGTGCCAGCACGCCCCGAATAGCCACAGATACGCAGTATTTT.

The CDR3 region has the DNA TGTGCCAGCAGGGACAGGTTGTACACTGAAGCTTTCTTT. As protein: CASRDRLYTEAFF. The J gene is TRBJ1-1, the V gene TRBV7-8; 7 positions agree with TRBD1. From germline, CDR1 is SGHVS and CDR2 FQNEAQ. The CDR3 spans 13 residues. The V segment lost 6 bases and the J segment 3 bases; nucleotides outside the gene matches: 4.

The genes are TRBV5-4 and TRBJ2-7; TRBD2 matches 9 bases. This CDR3 comprises 15 residues. Per germline, CDR1 SGHNT and CDR2 YYREEE (reference sequence). Trimming removed 5 bases from V and 2 bases from J; junction bases left unmatched: 8. The CDR3 DNA reads TGTGCCAGCAGTCCTCAGACTAGCGGAGCCTACGAGCAGTACTTC. Its protein is CASSPQTSGAYEQYF.

A few counts support this clone. The gene calls are TRBV5-6 and TRBJ1-1, with TRBD1 matching 9 bases. CDR1 is SGHDT, CDR2 YYEEEE, per germline. Trimming took 4 bases from V and 1 from J; bases not matched to a gene: 11. CDR3 length equals 17 residues. The CDR3: CASSSITGGKGNTEAFF. The DNA of the CDR3 is TGTGCCAGCAGCAGCATAACAGGGGGCAAGGGGAACACTGAAGCTTTCTTT.

This clone was seen a few times. The chain is built from TRBV7-8 and TRBJ2-1, with 11 bases identical to TRBD2. V trimming: 4 bases; J trimming: 4 bases; junction bases outside the gene matches: 6. Germline-derived CDR1 and CDR2 are SGHVS and FQNEAQ. The CDR3 is 16 amino acids. In nucleotides, the CDR3 is TGTGCCAGCAGCTCAAAGTGGACTAGCGGGTACAATGAGCAGTTCTTC. Protein product: CASSSKWTSGYNEQFF.

The V call is TRBV18, the J call TRBJ2-2; unclear D gene. The germline gives CDR1 KGHSH, CDR2 LQKENI. The V gene lost 2 bases and the J gene lost 4 bases, with 14 bases spanning the gap. The CDR3 has 16 amino acids. The CDR3 is CASSPMAPRGTGELFF. CDR3 bases: TGTGCCAGCTCACCAATGGCACCCCGTGGCACCGGGGAGCTGTTTTTT.

V is TRBV9 and J is TRBJ1-2; 9 bases match TRBD1. Germline lookup yields CDR1 SGDLS and CDR2 YYNGEE. The V gene end was trimmed by 4 bases and the J gene end by 4 bases; junction bases not matched to a gene: 11. The CDR3 totals 16 residues. This chain's CDR3 is CASSSANRGRTYGYTF. The CDR3 bases are TGTGCCAGCAGCTCCGCTAACAGGGGGCGCACCTATGGCTACACCTTC. Complete variable domain (other parts from reference TRBV9 and TRBJ1-2): DSGVTQTPKHLITATGQRVTLRCSPRSGDLSVYWYQQSLDQGLQFLIQYYNGEERAKGNILERFSAQQFPDLHSELNLSSLELGDSALYFCASSSANRGRTYGYTFGSGTRLTVV.

In this sample, this clone turned up a few times. The chain is built from TRBV29-1 and TRBJ2-1; 10 bases match TRBD2. V was clipped by 6 bases and J by 1 base; unmatched bases: 9. This CDR3 contains 16 residues. CDR1 and CDR2 (germline): SQVTM, ANQGSEA. CDR3 sequence (DNA): TGCAGCGTGTCGGCTAGCGGGAGAGGGTCCTACAATGAGCAGTTCTTC. Translated, it gives CSVSASGRGSYNEQFF.

This clone was observed a few times. The chain has TRBV7-2 and TRBJ1-1; D perhaps matches TRBD1 (5 bases). CDR1 and CDR2 (germline): SGHTA, FQGNSA. There are 14 residues in the CDR3. Between the trimmed V and J ends, which lost 1 base and 1 base, there was a span of 7 bases. CDR3 sequence: CASSLDRRNTEAFF. The CDR3 nucleotides read TGTGCCAGCAGCTTAGACAGGAGGAACACTGAAGCTTTCTTT.

The gene calls are TRBV7-2 and TRBJ1-2, with D perhaps TRBD1 (6 bases). The V end was cut by 5 bases, the J end by 3 bases, with 13 bases between. The CDR3 runs to 14 residues. Germline assignment: CDR1 SGHTA and CDR2 FQGNSA. For the CDR3, the DNA is TGTGCCAGCAGCCCCCTCAGGGGAGACTATGGCTACACCTTC. Translation gives CASSPLRGDYGYTF.

The J gene is TRBJ2-7, the V gene TRBV28, with D tentatively TRBD2 (5 bases). Germline CDR1 MDHEN, CDR2 SYDVKM. V was pared by 5 bases and J by 1 base, with 18 bases between. The CDR3 spans 16 residues. The CDR3 here is CASSTRYRGWSYEQYF. Here the CDR3 DNA reads TGTGCCAGCAGTACCCGTTACCGGGGTTGGTCCTACGAGCAGTACTTC.

The rearrangement joins TRBV24-1 to TRBJ1-2, with TRBD1 matching 7 bases. V lost 5 bases and J lost 8; bases outside the gene matches: 4. The germline gives CDR1 KGHDR, CDR2 SFDVKD. CDR3 length: 12 residues. CDR3 coding DNA: TGTGCCACCAGTGGTACAGGGGTGGGCTACACCTTC. Amino acids: CATSGTGVGYTF.

V and J are TRBV24-1 and TRBJ2-1; TRBD1 is a possible D gene (5 bases). Germline assignment: CDR1 KGHDR and CDR2 SFDVKD. V was pared by 10 bases and J by 4 bases, with 13 bases between. The CDR3 spans 13 residues. CDR3 bases: TGTGCCACTGGAGATACAGGATACAATGAGCAGTTCTTC. It encodes CATGDTGYNEQFF.

The chain combines TRBV28 with TRBJ1-3; 8 positions match TRBD1. The germline V gene has CDR1 MDHEN and CDR2 SYDVKM. The CDR3 is made up of 12 amino acids. With 5 bases clipped from V and 16 bases from J, the junction kept 10 bases outside the gene matches. CDR3 loop: CASSQGSDRVYF. In DNA, the CDR3 is TGTGCCAGCAGTCAAGGGTCGGACAGGGTCTATTTT.

This clone has a single count. The V call is TRBV4-3, the J call TRBJ2-3; TRBD2 matches at 7 bases. Germline CDR1 and CDR2: LGHNA and YSLEER. Unmatched junction bases numbered 11, after V lost 1 base and J lost 4 bases. The CDR3 spans 17 residues. The chain's CDR3 is CASSQGGGAGMADTQYF. In DNA, the CDR3 is TGCGCCAGCAGCCAAGGGGGGGGAGCGGGAATGGCAGATACGCAGTATTTT.

This clone was seen just once. The chain employs TRBV9 and TRBJ2-5; 9 bases are a match to TRBD2. This CDR3 has 15 amino acids. With V trimmed by 3 bases and J by 5 bases, 8 bases remained unmatched. Germline CDR1 is SGDLS and CDR2 is YYNGEE. The chain's CDR3 is CASSASSGTTETQYF. Written as DNA, the CDR3 is TGTGCCAGCAGCGCATCTAGCGGGACCACGGAGACCCAGTACTTC.

This clone was seen a single time. This sequence joins TRBV28 and TRBJ2-7; D perhaps matches TRBD1 (7 bases). Germline V gives CDR1 MDHEN, CDR2 SYDVKM. This CDR3 has 15 amino acids. With 3 bases removed from V and 4 bases from J, the gap between germline ends came to 16 bases. The CDR3 sequence is CASSFTGVGGYEQYF. The CDR3 coding sequence is TGTGCCAGCAGTTTCACAGGGGTTGGGGGGTACGAGCAGTACTTC.

This clone appeared a single time. This chain connects TRBV3-1 (or the pseudogene TRBV3-2) to TRBJ1-2, with D perhaps TRBD1 (6 bases). The length of the CDR3 is 17 residues. Germline V lookup: CDR1 LGHDT, CDR2 YNNKEL (reference sequence). Deletions cut 3 bases from V and 4 bases from J, with 21 bases between. CDR3 sequence reads: CASSQGLGGRASYGYTF. The CDR3 DNA follows: TGTGCCAGCAGCCAGGGCCTAGGGGGGAGGGCTAGCTATGGCTACACCTTC.

The chain is built from TRBV7-3 and TRBJ2-2; possible D gene TRBD1, 6 bases. The germline gives CDR1 SGHTA, CDR2 FQGTGA. The CDR3 runs 17 residues. The germline V and J ends were trimmed by 5 bases and 5 bases, with 21 bases remaining between them. CDR3 bases: TGTGCCAGCAGCCGCTTGGGGGCTAGTCTGGGTACCGGGGAGCTGTTTTTT. It specifies CASSRLGASLGTGELFF.

This chain joins TRBV5-6 and TRBJ1-5, with D unclear. Trimming removed 2 bases at V and 3 bases at J, with 12 bases between. The length of the CDR3 is 15 residues. Germline V gene data show CDR1 as SGHDT and CDR2 as YYEEEE. In DNA form, the CDR3 reads TGTGCCAGCAGCTTCGCCCAGGATTTCAATCAGCCCCAGCATTTT. Amino acid sequence: CASSFAQDFNQPQHF.

The chain recombines TRBV28 with TRBJ1-2; 7 bases match TRBD1. Germline CDR1 is MDHEN and CDR2 is SYDVKM. This CDR3 contains 14 residues. V lost 5 bases to trimming and J lost 1 base; unmatched junction nucleotides: 4. The CDR3 nucleotides are TGTGCCAGCAGTCCTCACAGGGGTAACTATGGCTACACCTTC. Amino acid sequence: CASSPHRGNYGYTF.

The CDR3 protein is CASSPGGGTYNEQFF. The CDR3 region has the DNA TGTGCCAGCAGCCCCGGGGGGGGGACCTACAATGAGCAGTTCTTC. This chain joins TRBV5-5 and TRBJ2-1; 8 bases align to TRBD2. Germline assignment: CDR1 SGHKS and CDR2 YYEKEE (reference sequence). There are 15 residues in the CDR3. The ends lost 4 bases at V and 2 bases at J; junction bases unmatched: 5.

This chain joins TRBV4-2 and TRBJ2-1; 13 bases line up with TRBD2. There are 16 residues in the CDR3. Germline CDR1 is LGHNA and CDR2 is YNFKEQ. The V segment lost 3 bases and the J segment 8 bases; nucleotides outside the gene matches: 7. CDR3 in DNA: TGTGCCAGCAGCCACGTAGGAGGACTAGCGGGAGATGAGCAGTTCTTC. Translation: CASSHVGGLAGDEQFF.

This clone came up a few times. J is TRBJ1-1 and V is TRBV9; 12 positions match TRBD1. The junction had 7 bases not matched to a gene; V was cut back by 0 bases and J by 4 bases. This CDR3 has 17 amino acids. Germline V gene data show CDR1 as SGDLS and CDR2 as YYNGEE. This CDR3 is CASSVGGTGGVGTEAFF. The CDR3 DNA is TGTGCCAGCAGCGTAGGAGGGACAGGGGGCGTGGGCACTGAAGCTTTCTTT.

The V and J genes are TRBV18 and TRBJ1-1; TRBD1 matches at 8 bases. From germline, CDR1 is KGHSH and CDR2 LQKENI. Trimming took 5 bases from V and 0 from J; bases not matched to a gene: 5. The CDR3 covers 15 residues. CDR3 amino acids: CASSFGQGMNTEAFF. In nucleotides, the CDR3 is TGTGCCAGCTCATTCGGACAGGGCATGAACACTGAAGCTTTCTTT.

V usage is TRBV14 and J usage is TRBJ2-7, with 12 nucleotides matching TRBD2. The CDR3 sequence is 15 residues long. The V segment lost 4 bases and the J segment 6 bases; nucleotides outside the gene matches: 7. CDR1 and CDR2 (germline): SGHDN, FVKESK. The CDR3 here is CASSLRASGRGEQYF. The CDR3 DNA sequence: TGTGCCAGCAGCCTTAGGGCTAGCGGGAGGGGCGAGCAGTACTTC.